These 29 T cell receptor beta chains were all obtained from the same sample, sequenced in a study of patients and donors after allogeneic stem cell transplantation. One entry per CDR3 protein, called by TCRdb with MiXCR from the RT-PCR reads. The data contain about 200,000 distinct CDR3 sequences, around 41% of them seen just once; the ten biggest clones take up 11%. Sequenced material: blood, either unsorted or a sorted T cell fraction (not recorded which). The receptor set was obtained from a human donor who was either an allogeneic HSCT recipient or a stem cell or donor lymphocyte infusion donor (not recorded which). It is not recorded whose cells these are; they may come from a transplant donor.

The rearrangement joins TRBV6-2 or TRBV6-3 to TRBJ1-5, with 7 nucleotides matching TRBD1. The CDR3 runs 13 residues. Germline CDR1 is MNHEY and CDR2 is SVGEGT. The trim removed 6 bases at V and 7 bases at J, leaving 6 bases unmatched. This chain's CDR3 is CASSRQGVQPQHF. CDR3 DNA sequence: TGTGCCAGCAGCCGGCAGGGGGTCCAGCCCCAGCATTTT.

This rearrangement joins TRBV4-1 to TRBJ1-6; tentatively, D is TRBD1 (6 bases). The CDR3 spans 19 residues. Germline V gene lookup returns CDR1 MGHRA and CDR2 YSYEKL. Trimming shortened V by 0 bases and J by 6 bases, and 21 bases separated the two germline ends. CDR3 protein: CASSQDAGARADGNSPLHF. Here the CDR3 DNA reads TGCGCCAGCAGCCAAGATGCAGGGGCAAGGGCCGACGGTAATTCACCCCTCCACTTT.

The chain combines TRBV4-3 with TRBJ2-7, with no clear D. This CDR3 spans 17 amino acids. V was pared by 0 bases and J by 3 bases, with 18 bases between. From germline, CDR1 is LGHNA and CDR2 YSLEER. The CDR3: CASSQDRSRPHYYEQYF. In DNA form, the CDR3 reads TGCGCCAGCAGCCAAGATCGATCCCGCCCCCACTACTACGAGCAGTACTTC.

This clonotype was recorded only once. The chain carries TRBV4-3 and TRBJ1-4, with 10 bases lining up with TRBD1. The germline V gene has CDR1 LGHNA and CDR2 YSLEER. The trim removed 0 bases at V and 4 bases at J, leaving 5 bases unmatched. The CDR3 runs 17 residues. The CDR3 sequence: CASSQDQTGGVNEKLFF. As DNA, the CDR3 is TGCGCCAGCAGCCAAGATCAGACAGGGGGCGTTAATGAAAAACTGTTTTTT.

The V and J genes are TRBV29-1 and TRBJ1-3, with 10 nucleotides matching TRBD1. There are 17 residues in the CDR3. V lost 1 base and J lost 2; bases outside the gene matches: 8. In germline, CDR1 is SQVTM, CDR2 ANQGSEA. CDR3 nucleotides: TGCAGCGTTGAAGTGGGTGGACAGGGGGTTACTGGAAACACCATATATTTT. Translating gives CSVEVGGQGVTGNTIYF.

This chain's CDR3 is CASSLAERGSGAFF. The CDR3 nucleotides are TGTGCCAGCAGCTTAGCGGAAAGGGGGTCTGGAGCTTTCTTT. The V and J genes are TRBV7-2 and TRBJ1-1, with D possibly being TRBD1 (6 bases). The CDR3 runs 14 residues. V lost 0 bases and J 10 bases, leaving 15 bases between the germline ends. Germline-derived CDR1 and CDR2 are SGHTA and FQGNSA. Variable domain in full (rest from reference TRBV7-2 and TRBJ1-1): GAGVSQSPSNKVTEKGKDVELRCDPISGHTALYWYRQSLGQGLEFLIYFQGNSAPDKSGLPSDRFSAERTGGSVSTLTIQRTQQEDSAVYLCASSLAERGSGAFFGQGTRLTVV.

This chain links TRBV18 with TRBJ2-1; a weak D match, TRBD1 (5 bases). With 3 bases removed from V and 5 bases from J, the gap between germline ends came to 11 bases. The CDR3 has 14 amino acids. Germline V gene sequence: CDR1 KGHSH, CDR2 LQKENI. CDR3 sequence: CASSPYDSHNEQFF. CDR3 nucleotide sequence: TGTGCCAGCTCACCCTATGACAGTCACAATGAGCAGTTCTTC.

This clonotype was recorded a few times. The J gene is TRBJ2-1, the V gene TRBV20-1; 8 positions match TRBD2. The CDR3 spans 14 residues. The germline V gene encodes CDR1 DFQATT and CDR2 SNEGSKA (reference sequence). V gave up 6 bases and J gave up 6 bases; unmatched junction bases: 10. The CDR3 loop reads CSALRVAGSNEQFF. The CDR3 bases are TGCAGTGCCCTTAGGGTAGCGGGGAGCAATGAGCAGTTCTTC.

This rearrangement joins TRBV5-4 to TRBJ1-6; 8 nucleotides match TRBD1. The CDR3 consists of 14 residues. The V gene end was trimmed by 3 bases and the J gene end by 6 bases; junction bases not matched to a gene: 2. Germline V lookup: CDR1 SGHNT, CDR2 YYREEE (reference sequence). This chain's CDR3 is CASSWGQVNSPLHF. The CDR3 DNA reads TGTGCCAGCAGCTGGGGACAGGTTAATTCACCCCTCCACTTT.

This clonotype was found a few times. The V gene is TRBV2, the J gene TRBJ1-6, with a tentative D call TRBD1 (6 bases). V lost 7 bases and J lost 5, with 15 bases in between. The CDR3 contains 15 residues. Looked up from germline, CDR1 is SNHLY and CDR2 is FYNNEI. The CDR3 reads CASIGGPWNNSPLHF. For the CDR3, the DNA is TGTGCCAGCATTGGGGGGCCGTGGAATAATTCACCCCTCCACTTT.

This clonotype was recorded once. The CDR3 DNA reads TGTGCCAGCAGCCAGGCCGGGGGCGCAAATGAAGCTTTCTTT. This codes for CASSQAGGANEAFF. The J gene is TRBJ1-1, the V gene TRBV6-5; possibly TRBD1 for D (6 bases). With 6 bases removed from V and 7 bases from J, the gap between germline ends came to 18 bases. The germline gives CDR1 MNHEY, CDR2 SVGAGI. This CDR3 is built from 14 residues.

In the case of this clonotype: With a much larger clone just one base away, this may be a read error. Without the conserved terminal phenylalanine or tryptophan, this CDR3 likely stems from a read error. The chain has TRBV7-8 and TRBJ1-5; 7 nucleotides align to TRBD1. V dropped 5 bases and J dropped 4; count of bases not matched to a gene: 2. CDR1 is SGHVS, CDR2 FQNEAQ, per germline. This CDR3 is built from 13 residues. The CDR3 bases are TGTGCCAGCAGCCAGGACAGGAATCAGCCCCAGCATTTG. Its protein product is CASSQDRNQPQHL.

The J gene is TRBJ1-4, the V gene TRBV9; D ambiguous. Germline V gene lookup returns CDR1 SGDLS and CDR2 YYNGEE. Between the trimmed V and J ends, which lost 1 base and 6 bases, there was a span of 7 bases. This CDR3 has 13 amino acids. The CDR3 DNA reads TGTGCCAGCAGCGTATATCCGGATGAAAAACTGTTTTTT. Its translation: CASSVYPDEKLFF.

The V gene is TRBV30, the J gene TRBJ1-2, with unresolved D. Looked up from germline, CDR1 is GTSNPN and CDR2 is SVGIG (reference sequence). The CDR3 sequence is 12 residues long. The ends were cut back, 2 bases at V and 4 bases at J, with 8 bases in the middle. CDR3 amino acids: CAWSLGPYGYTF. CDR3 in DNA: TGTGCCTGGAGTCTAGGACCCTATGGCTACACCTTC.

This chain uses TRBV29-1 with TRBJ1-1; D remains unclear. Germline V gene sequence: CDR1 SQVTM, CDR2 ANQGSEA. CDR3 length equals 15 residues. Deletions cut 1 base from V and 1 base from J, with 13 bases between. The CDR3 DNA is TGCAGCGTTGAAGGGGCCAGATTTCGGAACACTGAAGCTTTCTTT. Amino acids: CSVEGARFRNTEAFF.

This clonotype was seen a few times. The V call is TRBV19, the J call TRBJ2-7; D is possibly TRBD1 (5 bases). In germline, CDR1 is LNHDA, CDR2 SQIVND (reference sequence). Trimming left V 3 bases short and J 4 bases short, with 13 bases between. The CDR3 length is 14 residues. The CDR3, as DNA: TGTGCCAGTAGTATTCCAGGGAACCTTTACGAGCAGTACTTC. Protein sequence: CASSIPGNLYEQYF.

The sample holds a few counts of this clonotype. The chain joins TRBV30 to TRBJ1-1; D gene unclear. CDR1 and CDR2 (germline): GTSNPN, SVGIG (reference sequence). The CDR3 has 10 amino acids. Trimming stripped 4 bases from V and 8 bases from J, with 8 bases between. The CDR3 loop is CAWNRHEAFF. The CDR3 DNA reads TGTGCCTGGAATCGACACGAAGCTTTCTTT. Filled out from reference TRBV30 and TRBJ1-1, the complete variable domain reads SQTIHQWPATLVQPVGSPLSLECTVEGTSNPNLYWYRQAAGRGLQLLFYSVGIGQISSEVPQNLSASRPQDRQFILSSKKLLLSDSGFYLCAWNRHEAFFGQGTRLTVV.

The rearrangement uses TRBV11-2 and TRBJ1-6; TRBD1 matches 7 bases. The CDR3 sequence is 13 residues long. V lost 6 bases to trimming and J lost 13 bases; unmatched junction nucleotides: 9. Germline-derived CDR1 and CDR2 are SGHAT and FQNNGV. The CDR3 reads CASRTGVRTPLHF. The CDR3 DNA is TGTGCCAGCAGAACAGGGGTCCGGACCCCCCTCCACTTT.

The CDR3 DNA sequence: TGCAGTGCCCGACAGGGTCCCCCCTACGAGCAGTACTTC. This translates into CSARQGPPYEQYF. This chain links TRBV20-1 with TRBJ2-7; the match to TRBD1 covers 7 bases. The CDR3 runs to 13 residues. CDR1 DFQATT and CDR2 SNEGSKA come from the germline V gene (reference sequence). V was pared by 6 bases and J by 2 bases, with 7 bases of the junction left unmatched.

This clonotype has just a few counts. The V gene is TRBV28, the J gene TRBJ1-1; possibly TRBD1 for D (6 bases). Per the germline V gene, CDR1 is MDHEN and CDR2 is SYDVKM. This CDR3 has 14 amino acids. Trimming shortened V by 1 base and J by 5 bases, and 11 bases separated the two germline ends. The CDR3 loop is CASSLSQGRTEAFF. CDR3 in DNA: TGTGCCAGCAGTTTATCACAGGGACGGACTGAAGCTTTCTTT.

The CDR3 spells CASSRGVTPYEQYF. In nucleotides, the CDR3 is TGCGCCAGCAGCCGAGGTGTAACCCCCTACGAGCAGTACTTC. The chain combines TRBV4-3 with TRBJ2-7; D is unclear. The V end lost 4 bases, the J end lost 2 bases, and 12 bases lay between the germline ends. The CDR3 contains 14 residues. Looked up from germline, CDR1 is LGHNA and CDR2 is YSLEER.

CDR3 DNA: TGTGCCAGCAGTGTATCTCGGCCGGCGCCGTTGTTTTTT. It codes for CASSVSRPAPLFF. The chain joins TRBV2 to TRBJ1-4; no reliable D call. The CDR3 runs 13 residues. Per the germline V gene, CDR1 is SNHLY and CDR2 is FYNNEI. V was cut by 4 bases and J by 15 bases, with 18 bases left in between.

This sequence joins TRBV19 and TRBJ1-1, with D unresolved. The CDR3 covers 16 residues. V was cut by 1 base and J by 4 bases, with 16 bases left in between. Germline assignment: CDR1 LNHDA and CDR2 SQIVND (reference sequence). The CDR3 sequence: CASSIARTGVGTEAFF. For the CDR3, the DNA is TGTGCCAGTAGTATAGCCCGAACCGGAGTGGGCACTGAAGCTTTCTTT.

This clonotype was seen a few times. CDR3 amino acids: CASSLVGHANEKLFF. The CDR3 coding sequence is TGTGCCAGCAGCCTGGTTGGACATGCTAATGAAAAACTGTTTTTT. V is TRBV7-4 and J is TRBJ1-4; tentatively, D is TRBD1 (5 bases). V lost 5 bases and J 3 bases, leaving 13 bases between the germline ends. The CDR3 covers 15 residues. CDR1 is SGHVT, CDR2 SQSDAQ, per germline.

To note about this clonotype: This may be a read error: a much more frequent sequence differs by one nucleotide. CDR3 amino acids: CAGSPDPNTEAFF. The CDR3 bases are TGTGCCGGCAGCCCAGACCCGAACACTGAAGCTTTCTTT. The chain carries TRBV11-2 and TRBJ1-1; no definite D call. There are 13 residues in the CDR3. Germline V gene sequence: CDR1 SGHAT, CDR2 FQNNGV.

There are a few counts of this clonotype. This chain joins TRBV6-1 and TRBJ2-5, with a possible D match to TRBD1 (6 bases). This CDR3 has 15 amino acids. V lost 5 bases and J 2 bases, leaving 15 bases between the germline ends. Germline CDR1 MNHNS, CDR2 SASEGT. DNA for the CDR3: TGTGCCAGCAGTCTCGTCGGACAGCTGCAAGAGACCCAGTACTTC. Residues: CASSLVGQLQETQYF.

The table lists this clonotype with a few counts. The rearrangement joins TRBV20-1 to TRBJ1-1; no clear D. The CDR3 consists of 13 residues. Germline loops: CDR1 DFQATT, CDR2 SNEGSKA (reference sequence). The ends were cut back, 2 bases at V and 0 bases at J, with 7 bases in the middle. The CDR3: CSARRRVNTEAFF. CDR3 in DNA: TGCAGTGCTAGACGAAGAGTGAACACTGAAGCTTTCTTT.

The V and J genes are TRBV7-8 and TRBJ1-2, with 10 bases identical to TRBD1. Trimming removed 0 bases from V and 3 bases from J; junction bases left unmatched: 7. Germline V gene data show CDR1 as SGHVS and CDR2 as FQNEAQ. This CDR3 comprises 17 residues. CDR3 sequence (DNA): TGTGCCAGCAGCTTAGCAGGGACAGGGGCAGGAGACTATGGCTACACCTTC. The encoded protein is CASSLAGTGAGDYGYTF.

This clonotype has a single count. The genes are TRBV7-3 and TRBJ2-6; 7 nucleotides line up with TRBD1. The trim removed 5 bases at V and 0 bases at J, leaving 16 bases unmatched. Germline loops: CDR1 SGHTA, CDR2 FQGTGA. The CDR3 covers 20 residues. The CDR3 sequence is CASSPRRTGPFISGANVLTF. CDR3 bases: TGTGCCAGCAGCCCACGGCGGACAGGTCCCTTTATCTCTGGGGCCAACGTCCTGACTTTC. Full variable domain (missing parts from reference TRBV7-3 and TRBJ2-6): GAGVSQTPSNKVTEKGKYVELRCDPISGHTALYWYRQSLGQGPEFLIYFQGTGAADDSGLPNDRFFAVRPEGSVSTLKIQRTERGDSAVYLCASSPRRTGPFISGANVLTFGAGSRLTVL.